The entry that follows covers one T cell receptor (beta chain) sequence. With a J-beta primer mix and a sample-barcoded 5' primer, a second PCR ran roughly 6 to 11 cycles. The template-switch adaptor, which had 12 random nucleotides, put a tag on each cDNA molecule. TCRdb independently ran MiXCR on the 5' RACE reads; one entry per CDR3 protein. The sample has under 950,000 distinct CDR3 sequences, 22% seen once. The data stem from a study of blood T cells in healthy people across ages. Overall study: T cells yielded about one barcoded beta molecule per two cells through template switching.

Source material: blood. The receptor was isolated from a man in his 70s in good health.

For the CDR3, the DNA is TGTGCCAGCAGCTTGGCCGACCAGCGCGAGCAGTACTTC. The encoded protein is CASSLADQREQYF. The chain is built from TRBV5-6 and TRBJ2-7, with D uncertain. Germline values: CDR1 SGHDT, CDR2 YYEEEE. Trimming left V 0 bases short and J 6 bases short, with 10 bases between. The CDR3 sequence is 13 residues long.